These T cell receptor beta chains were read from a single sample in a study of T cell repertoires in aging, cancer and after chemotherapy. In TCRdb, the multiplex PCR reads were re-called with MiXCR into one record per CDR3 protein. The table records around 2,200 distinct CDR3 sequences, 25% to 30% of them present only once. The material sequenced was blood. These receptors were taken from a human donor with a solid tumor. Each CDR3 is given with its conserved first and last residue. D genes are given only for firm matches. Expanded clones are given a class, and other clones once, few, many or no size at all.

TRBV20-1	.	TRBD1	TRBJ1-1	CSARDGTANTEAFF	TGCAGTGCTAGAGATGGGACAGCGAACACTGAAGCTTTCTTT
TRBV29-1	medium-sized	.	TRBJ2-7	CSVSLGGTLSYEQYF	TGCAGCGTTTCCTTAGGGGGTACCTTAAGCTACGAGCAGTACTTC
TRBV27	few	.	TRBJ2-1	CASSLSTPRGQFF	TGTGCCAGCAGTTTAAGTACACCCCGTGGGCAGTTCTTC
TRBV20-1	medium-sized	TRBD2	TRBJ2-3	CSADLTSGSGGTQYF	TGCAGTGCCGACCTGACTAGCGGGAGTGGAGGTACGCAGTATTTT
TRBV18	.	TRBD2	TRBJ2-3	CASSPVAGRRSADTQYF	TGTGCCAGCTCACCGGTAGCGGGCCGAAGGTCAGCAGATACGCAGTATTTT
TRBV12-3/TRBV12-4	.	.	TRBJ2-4	CASSFHDTPTVGIQYF	TGTGCCAGCAGTTTCCACGACACACCCACCGTGGGGATTCAGTACTTC
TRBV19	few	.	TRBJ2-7	CASMKNYATYEQYF	TGTGCCAGTATGAAGAACTATGCTACCTACGAGCAGTACTTC
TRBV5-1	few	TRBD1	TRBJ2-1	CASSLNRGHNEQFF	TGCGCCAGCAGCTTGAACAGGGGTCACAATGAGCAGTTCTTC
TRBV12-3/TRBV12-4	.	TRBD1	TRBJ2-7	CASSPGQGAYEQYF	TGTGCCAGCAGCCCGGGACAGGGGGCCTACGAGCAGTACTTC
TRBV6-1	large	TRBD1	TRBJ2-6	CASSESGTGFGANVLTF	TGTGCCAGCAGTGAATCAGGGACAGGGTTTGGGGCCAACGTCCTGACTTTC
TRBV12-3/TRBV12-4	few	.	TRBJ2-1	CASSDLQDMQNEQFF	TGTGCCAGCTCAGATTTACAGGACATGCAGAATGAGCAGTTCTTC
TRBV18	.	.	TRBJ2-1	CASSPPAGQQFF	TGTGCCAGCTCACCACCTGCGGGGCAGCAGTTCTTC
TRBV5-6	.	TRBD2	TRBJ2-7	CASSRSGVSYEQYF	TGTGCCAGCAGCCGGAGCGGGGTCTCCTACGAGCAGTACTTC
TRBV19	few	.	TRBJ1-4	CASSMGTMGEKLFF	TGTGCCAGTAGTATGGGGACCATGGGGGAAAAACTGTTTTTT
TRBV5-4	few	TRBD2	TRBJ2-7	CASSLPGGSPPLEQYF	TGTGCCAGCAGCTTGCCCGGGGGGAGCCCCCCTCTCGAGCAGTACTTC
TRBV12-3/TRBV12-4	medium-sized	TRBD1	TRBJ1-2	CASRPDNRGYIDGYTF	TGTGCCAGCAGACCAGACAACAGGGGTTATATCGATGGCTACACCTTC
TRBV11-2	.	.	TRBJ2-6	CASSPQSGANVLTF	TGTGCCAGCAGCCCACAGTCTGGGGCCAACGTCCTGACTTTC
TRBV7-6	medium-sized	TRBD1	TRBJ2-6	CASSLGGQGVTSGANVLTF	TGTGCCAGCAGCTTAGGCGGACAGGGGGTTACCTCTGGGGCCAACGTCCTGACTTTC
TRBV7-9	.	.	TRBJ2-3	CASSRPSTDTQYF	TGTGCCAGCAGCCGACCCAGCACAGATACGCAGTATTTT
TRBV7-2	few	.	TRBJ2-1	CASSLAAASSYNEQFF	TGTGCCAGCAGCTTAGCTGCGGCGAGCTCCTACAATGAGCAGTTCTTC
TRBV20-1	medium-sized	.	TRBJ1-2	CSARWQGGGYTF	TGCAGTGCTAGATGGCAGGGAGGAGGCTACACCTTC
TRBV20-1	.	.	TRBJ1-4	CSASPPGRLNEKLFF	TGCAGTGCTAGCCCGCCGGGACGCCTTAATGAAAAACTGTTTTTT
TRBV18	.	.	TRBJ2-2	CASSPRAGFTEELFF	TGTGCCAGCTCACCACGTGCAGGGTTCACCGAGGAGCTGTTTTTT
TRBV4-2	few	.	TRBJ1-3	CASSQDRNTIYF	TGTGCCAGCAGCCAAGATAGAAACACCATATATTTT
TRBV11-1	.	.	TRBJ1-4	CASSQPGEKLFF	TGCGCCAGCAGCCAACCCGGTGAAAAACTGTTTTTT
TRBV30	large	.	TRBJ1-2	CAWNEGQFYGYTF	TGTGCCTGGAACGAAGGACAGTTCTATGGCTACACCTTC
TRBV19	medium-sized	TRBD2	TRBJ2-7	CASSMLAGDEQYF	TGTGCCAGTAGTATGCTAGCGGGAGATGAGCAGTACTTC
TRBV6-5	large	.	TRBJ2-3	CASSHSPGGGTDTQYF	TGTGCCAGCAGTCATTCCCCTGGCGGCGGCACAGATACGCAGTATTTT
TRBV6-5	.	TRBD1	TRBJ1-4	CASSSPGQGGGLELFF	TGTGCCAGCAGTTCCCCGGGACAGGGGGGAGGATTGGAACTGTTTTTT
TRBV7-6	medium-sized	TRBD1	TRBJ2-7	CASSLGDSSYEQYF	TGTGCCAGCAGCTTAGGGGACAGCTCCTACGAGCAGTACTTC
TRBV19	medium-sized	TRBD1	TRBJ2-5	CASSTWPGTGAFQETQYF	TGTGCCAGTAGTACATGGCCGGGGACAGGGGCATTCCAAGAGACCCAGTACTTC
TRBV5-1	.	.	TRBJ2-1	CASSLEWIWNEQFF	TGCGCCAGCAGCTTGGAGTGGATTTGGAATGAGCAGTTCTTC
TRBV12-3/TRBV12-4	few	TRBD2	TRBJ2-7	CASSLPLGTRRSEQYF	TGTGCCAGCAGTTTACCCCTCGGGACTAGACGTTCCGAGCAGTACTTC
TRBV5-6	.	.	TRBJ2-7	CASSYSSGLLYEQYF	TGTGCCAGCAGCTACTCCTCGGGACTCCTCTACGAGCAGTACTTC
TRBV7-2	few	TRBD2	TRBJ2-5	CASSLGLAEETQYF	TGTGCCAGCAGCTTAGGCCTAGCGGAAGAGACCCAGTACTTC
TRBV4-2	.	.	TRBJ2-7	CASSRGRARGNEQYF	TGTGCCAGCAGCCGCGGGCGGGCCCGAGGAAACGAGCAGTACTTC
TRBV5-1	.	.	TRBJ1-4	CASSSARTTNEKLFF	TGCGCCAGCAGCTCGGCCCGGACAACTAATGAAAAACTGTTTTTT
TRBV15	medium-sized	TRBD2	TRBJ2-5	CATSRDRGEETQYF	TGTGCCACCAGCAGAGATCGGGGGGAAGAGACCCAGTACTTC
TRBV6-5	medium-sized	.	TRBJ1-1	CASRGLNTEAFF	TGTGCCAGCAGGGGCTTGAACACTGAAGCTTTCTTT
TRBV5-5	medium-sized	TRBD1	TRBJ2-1	CASSPGTGAYNEQFF	TGTGCCAGCAGCCCCGGGACAGGGGCCTACAATGAGCAGTTCTTC
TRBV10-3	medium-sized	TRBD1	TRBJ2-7	CATTGSSYEQYF	TGTGCCACGACAGGGAGCTCCTACGAGCAGTACTTC
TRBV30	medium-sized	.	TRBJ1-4	CAWKDGPGVGKLFF	TGTGCCTGGAAGGACGGACCTGGGGTTGGAAAACTGTTTTTT
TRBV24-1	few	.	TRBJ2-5	CATSDFGPGETQYF	TGTGCCACCAGTGATTTTGGCCCGGGAGAGACCCAGTACTTC
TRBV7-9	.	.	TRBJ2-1	CASSFRGNEQFF	TGTGCCAGCAGCTTCCGCGGGAATGAGCAGTTCTTC